These T cell receptor beta chains were read from a single sample in a study of TIL therapy for anti-PD-1-resistant metastatic lung cancer. The assay was immunoSEQ multiplex PCR, and TCRdb's table has in-frame clones only and misses some. The sample consists of around 45,000 clones, just over 70% of them appearing once. Sequencing was performed on tumor tissue, taken at baseline. These receptors originate from a person between 25 and 80 years old with non-small cell lung cancer. Both conserved end residues are part of each CDR3. A D gene is named only where the DNA matches it firmly. Clone size is given for some rows only: seen once, a few or many times, or a class if the clone is expanded.

j_call: TRBJ2-3; clone_size: NA; d_call: NA; v_call: TRBV7-9; cdr3_aa: CASSLAQATDTQYF; cdr3_nt: TGTGCCAGCAGCTTAGCTCAGGCCACAGATACGCAGTATTTT
j_call: TRBJ2-7; clone_size: NA; d_call: TRBD1; v_call: TRBV6-5; cdr3_aa: CASSYPGQGRGEQYF; cdr3_nt: TGTGCCAGCAGTTACCCGGGACAGGGCCGAGGTGAGCAGTACTTC
j_call: TRBJ1-5; clone_size: NA; d_call: NA; v_call: TRBV19; cdr3_aa: CASRLGNGYLSNQPQHF; cdr3_nt: TGTGCCAGTAGGCTTGGAAACGGGTACCTAAGCAATCAGCCCCAGCATTTT
j_call: TRBJ2-1; clone_size: few; d_call: NA; v_call: TRBV21-1; cdr3_aa: CASSKGQGRDNEQFF; cdr3_nt: TGTGCCAGCAGCAAAGGGCAGGGTCGGGACAATGAGCAGTTCTTC
j_call: TRBJ1-2; clone_size: NA; d_call: TRBD1; v_call: TRBV5-6; cdr3_aa: CASSPPGTGEHGYTF; cdr3_nt: TGTGCCAGCAGCCCTCCCGGGACAGGGGAGCATGGCTACACCTTC
j_call: TRBJ2-2; clone_size: NA; d_call: NA; v_call: TRBV28; cdr3_aa: CATLRRTANTGELFF; cdr3_nt: TGTGCCACACTCCGGAGGACAGCGAACACCGGGGAGCTGTTTTTT
j_call: TRBJ1-2; clone_size: NA; d_call: TRBD1; v_call: TRBV6-1; cdr3_aa: CASRDPGTGLGGYTF; cdr3_nt: TGTGCCAGCAGGGACCCCGGGACAGGGCTGGGTGGCTACACCTTC
j_call: TRBJ2-5; clone_size: once; d_call: TRBD2; v_call: TRBV7-6; cdr3_aa: CASSNGLAGGRETQYF; cdr3_nt: TGTGCCAGCAGCAACGGACTAGCGGGGGGGCGGGAGACCCAGTACTTC
j_call: TRBJ1-1; clone_size: NA; d_call: NA; v_call: TRBV5-1; cdr3_aa: CASSSLPAGNTEAFF; cdr3_nt: TGCGCCAGCAGCTCCCTACCGGCGGGGAACACTGAAGCTTTCTTT
j_call: TRBJ1-3; clone_size: NA; d_call: NA; v_call: TRBV9; cdr3_aa: CASSVGVSLLSGNTIYF; cdr3_nt: TGTGCCAGCAGCGTAGGTGTCAGCCTCCTATCTGGAAACACCATATATTTT
j_call: TRBJ2-1; clone_size: NA; d_call: NA; v_call: TRBV28; cdr3_aa: CASSPGQRAPNEQFF; cdr3_nt: TGTGCCAGCAGTCCCGGCCAGCGGGCCCCGAATGAGCAGTTCTTC
j_call: TRBJ2-7; clone_size: NA; d_call: NA; v_call: TRBV18; cdr3_aa: CASCNSGAKSYEQYF; cdr3_nt: TGTGCCAGCTGTAACTCGGGCGCCAAGAGCTACGAGCAGTACTTC
j_call: TRBJ2-2; clone_size: NA; d_call: NA; v_call: TRBV6-1; cdr3_aa: CASRRALGTGELFF; cdr3_nt: TGTGCCAGCAGACGGGCCCTGGGGACCGGGGAGCTGTTTTTT
j_call: TRBJ2-3; clone_size: NA; d_call: NA; v_call: TRBV27; cdr3_aa: CASSPRGNTQYF; cdr3_nt: TGTGCCAGCAGTCCGAGGGGGAATACGCAGTATTTT
j_call: TRBJ1-1; clone_size: NA; d_call: TRBD1; v_call: TRBV6-5; cdr3_aa: CASRRDRGMAEAFF; cdr3_nt: TGTGCCAGCAGAAGGGACAGGGGGATGGCTGAAGCTTTCTTT
j_call: TRBJ1-5; clone_size: NA; d_call: NA; v_call: TRBV30; cdr3_aa: CAWSSEINQPQHF; cdr3_nt: TGTGCCTGGAGTTCGGAGATCAATCAGCCCCAGCATTTT
j_call: TRBJ1-2; clone_size: NA; d_call: TRBD1; v_call: TRBV6-1; cdr3_aa: CASSVGWTGNYGYTF; cdr3_nt: TGTGCCAGCAGTGTTGGGTGGACAGGGAACTATGGCTACACCTTC
j_call: TRBJ1-5; clone_size: NA; d_call: NA; v_call: TRBV19; cdr3_aa: CASSISGKIWGLNQPQHF; cdr3_nt: TGTGCCAGTAGTATATCAGGAAAGATATGGGGCCTTAATCAGCCCCAGCATTTT
j_call: TRBJ2-5; clone_size: NA; d_call: NA; v_call: TRBV6-6; cdr3_aa: CASSSIGGVSDTQYF; cdr3_nt: TGTGCCAGCAGTTCTATCGGTGGGGTGTCGGACACCCAGTACTTC
j_call: TRBJ1-2; clone_size: few; d_call: NA; v_call: TRBV2; cdr3_aa: CASSLKTGIGGYTF; cdr3_nt: TGTGCCAGCAGCCTAAAGACAGGTATTGGCGGCTACACCTTC
j_call: TRBJ2-1; clone_size: NA; d_call: TRBD2; v_call: TRBV2; cdr3_aa: CASNPSLAGVGEQFF; cdr3_nt: TGTGCCAGCAATCCTTCACTAGCGGGAGTCGGTGAGCAGTTCTTC
j_call: TRBJ2-3; clone_size: NA; d_call: NA; v_call: TRBV5-4; cdr3_aa: CASSSWGRLGDTQYF; cdr3_nt: TGTGCCAGCAGCTCGTGGGGACGTTTAGGGGATACGCAGTATTTT
j_call: TRBJ2-3; clone_size: NA; d_call: NA; v_call: TRBV4-1; cdr3_aa: CASSQVGQGYGNTDTQYF; cdr3_nt: TGCGCCAGCAGCCAAGTCGGCCAGGGGTATGGGAACACAGATACGCAGTATTTT
j_call: TRBJ2-5; clone_size: NA; d_call: NA; v_call: TRBV30; cdr3_aa: CAWSVGAVKKTQYF; cdr3_nt: TGTGCCTGGAGTGTGGGAGCGGTCAAGAAGACCCAGTACTTC
j_call: TRBJ2-7; clone_size: NA; d_call: NA; v_call: TRBV29-1; cdr3_aa: CSVARERHEQYF; cdr3_nt: TGCAGCGTTGCGAGGGAGAGACACGAGCAGTACTTC
j_call: TRBJ2-7; clone_size: NA; d_call: TRBD2; v_call: TRBV5-1; cdr3_aa: CASSLSSGGYEQYF; cdr3_nt: TGCGCCAGCAGCTTGTCTAGCGGGGGCTACGAGCAGTACTTC
j_call: TRBJ2-1; clone_size: few; d_call: NA; v_call: TRBV5-6; cdr3_aa: CASSLFGRENEQFF; cdr3_nt: TGTGCCAGCAGCTTGTTTGGAAGGGAAAATGAGCAGTTCTTC
j_call: TRBJ1-1; clone_size: once; d_call: NA; v_call: TRBV7-8; cdr3_aa: CASSRTRDTEAFF; cdr3_nt: TGTGCCAGCAGTCGTACACGGGACACTGAAGCTTTCTTT
j_call: TRBJ2-7; clone_size: NA; d_call: TRBD2; v_call: TRBV28; cdr3_aa: CASSSTSGRAYEQYF; cdr3_nt: TGTGCCAGCAGTTCAACTAGCGGGAGAGCCTACGAGCAGTACTTC
j_call: TRBJ2-5; clone_size: NA; d_call: NA; v_call: TRBV7-9; cdr3_aa: CASSLVGGQETQYF; cdr3_nt: TGTGCCAGCAGCTTAGTTGGCGGCCAAGAGACCCAGTACTTC
j_call: TRBJ1-5; clone_size: NA; d_call: NA; v_call: TRBV5-6; cdr3_aa: CASSWLSGGNQPQHF; cdr3_nt: TGTGCCAGCAGCTGGCTCTCGGGTGGCAATCAGCCCCAGCATTTT
j_call: TRBJ1-2; clone_size: NA; d_call: TRBD1; v_call: TRBV10-3; cdr3_aa: CAISSHRDREVRNYGYTF; cdr3_nt: TGTGCCATCAGCTCACACCGGGACAGGGAGGTGCGGAACTATGGCTACACCTTC
j_call: TRBJ1-1; clone_size: NA; d_call: TRBD1; v_call: TRBV30; cdr3_aa: CAWSQRGQGFYIAFF; cdr3_nt: TGTGCCTGGAGTCAACGGGGACAGGGCTTCTACATAGCTTTCTTT
j_call: TRBJ2-4; clone_size: NA; d_call: TRBD1; v_call: TRBV30; cdr3_aa: CAWSPGQGGNIQYF; cdr3_nt: TGTGCCTGGAGCCCCGGACAGGGTGGAAACATTCAGTACTTC
j_call: TRBJ1-3; clone_size: few; d_call: NA; v_call: TRBV12-1; cdr3_aa: CASSFEPTIYF; cdr3_nt: TGTGCCAGCAGCTTTGAGCCCACCATATATTTT
j_call: TRBJ1-5; clone_size: once; d_call: TRBD1; v_call: TRBV6-1; cdr3_aa: CASSWDRGNQPQHF; cdr3_nt: TGTGCCAGCAGCTGGGACAGGGGCAATCAGCCCCAGCATTTT
j_call: TRBJ2-7; clone_size: NA; d_call: TRBD1; v_call: TRBV5-1; cdr3_aa: CASSSVTSGTGPYEQYF; cdr3_nt: TGCGCCAGCAGCTCGGTAACGTCCGGGACAGGGCCCTACGAGCAGTACTTC
j_call: TRBJ2-7; clone_size: NA; d_call: NA; v_call: TRBV4-3; cdr3_aa: CASSQVMGGRYEQYF; cdr3_nt: TGCGCCAGCAGCCAAGTTATGGGGGGCCGGTACGAGCAGTACTTC
j_call: TRBJ2-2; clone_size: NA; d_call: NA; v_call: TRBV19; cdr3_aa: CASRGLPNTGELFF; cdr3_nt: TGTGCCAGTAGAGGACTCCCGAACACCGGGGAGCTGTTTTTT
j_call: TRBJ2-7; clone_size: NA; d_call: NA; v_call: TRBV5-8; cdr3_aa: CASGVEGRRFSYEQYF; cdr3_nt: TGTGCCAGCGGAGTAGAGGGCCGACGGTTCTCCTACGAGCAGTACTTC
j_call: TRBJ1-5; clone_size: NA; d_call: NA; v_call: TRBV30; cdr3_aa: CAWSGRGGGNQPQHF; cdr3_nt: TGTGCCTGGTCAGGGAGGGGAGGGGGCAATCAGCCCCAGCATTTT
j_call: TRBJ2-7; clone_size: NA; d_call: NA; v_call: TRBV6-1; cdr3_aa: CASSEGAQATYEQYF; cdr3_nt: TGTGCCAGCAGTGAAGGGGCACAGGCCACCTACGAGCAGTACTTC
j_call: TRBJ1-1; clone_size: few; d_call: NA; v_call: TRBV7-3; cdr3_aa: CASSLAGAGTEAFF; cdr3_nt: TGTGCCAGCAGCCTAGCCGGGGCTGGCACTGAAGCTTTCTTT
j_call: TRBJ2-1; clone_size: few; d_call: NA; v_call: TRBV7-2; cdr3_aa: CASSRERGHSSYNEQFF; cdr3_nt: TGTGCCAGCAGCCGAGAGCGCGGGCACAGCTCCTACAATGAGCAGTTCTTC
j_call: TRBJ2-7; clone_size: NA; d_call: NA; v_call: TRBV29-1; cdr3_aa: CSVALAGSYEQYF; cdr3_nt: TGCAGCGTTGCCCTGGCCGGATCCTACGAGCAGTACTTC
j_call: TRBJ2-7; clone_size: NA; d_call: TRBD2; v_call: TRBV7-2; cdr3_aa: CASSLVLAGEQYF; cdr3_nt: TGTGCCAGCAGCTTAGTCCTAGCGGGTGAACAGTACTTC